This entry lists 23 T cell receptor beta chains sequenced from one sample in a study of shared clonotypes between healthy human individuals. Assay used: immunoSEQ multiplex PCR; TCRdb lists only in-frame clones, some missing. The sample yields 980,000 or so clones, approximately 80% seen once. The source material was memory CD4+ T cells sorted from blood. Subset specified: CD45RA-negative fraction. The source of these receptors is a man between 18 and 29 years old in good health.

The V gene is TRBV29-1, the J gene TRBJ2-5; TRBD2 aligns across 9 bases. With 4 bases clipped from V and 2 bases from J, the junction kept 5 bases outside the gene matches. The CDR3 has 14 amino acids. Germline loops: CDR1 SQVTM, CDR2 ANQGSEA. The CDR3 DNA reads TGCAGCGTTGTACTAGCGGGCCTACAAGAGACCCAGTACTTC. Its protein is CSVVLAGLQETQYF.

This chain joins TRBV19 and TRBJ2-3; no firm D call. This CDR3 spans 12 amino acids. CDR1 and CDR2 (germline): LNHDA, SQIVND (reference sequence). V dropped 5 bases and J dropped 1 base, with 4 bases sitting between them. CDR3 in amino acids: CASSRRTDTQYF. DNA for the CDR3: TGTGCCAGTAGTCGACGCACAGATACGCAGTATTTT.

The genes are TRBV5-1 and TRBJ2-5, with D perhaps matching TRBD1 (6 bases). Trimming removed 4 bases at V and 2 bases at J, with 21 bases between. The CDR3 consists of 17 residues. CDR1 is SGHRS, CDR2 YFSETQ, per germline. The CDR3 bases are TGCGCCAGCAGCCCGGGATGGGGGCGAGCTTCGCAAGAGACCCAGTACTTC. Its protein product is CASSPGWGRASQETQYF.

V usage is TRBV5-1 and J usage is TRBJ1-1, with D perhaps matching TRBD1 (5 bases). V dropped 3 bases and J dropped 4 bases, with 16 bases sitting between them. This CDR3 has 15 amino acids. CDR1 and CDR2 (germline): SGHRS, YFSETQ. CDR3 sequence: CASSSGGGFGTEAFF. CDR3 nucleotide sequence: TGCGCCAGCAGCTCTGGCGGGGGGTTCGGCACTGAAGCTTTCTTT.

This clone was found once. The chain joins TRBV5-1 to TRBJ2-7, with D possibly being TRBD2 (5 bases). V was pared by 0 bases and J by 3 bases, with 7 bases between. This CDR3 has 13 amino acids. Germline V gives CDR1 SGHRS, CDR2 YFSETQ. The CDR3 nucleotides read TGCGCCAGCAGCTTGGAGGAGGTCTACGAGCAGTACTTC. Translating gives CASSLEEVYEQYF.

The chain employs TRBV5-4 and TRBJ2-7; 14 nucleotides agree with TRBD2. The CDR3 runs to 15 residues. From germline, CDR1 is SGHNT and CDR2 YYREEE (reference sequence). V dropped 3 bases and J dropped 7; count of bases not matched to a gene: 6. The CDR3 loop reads CASSSGTSGGTEQYF. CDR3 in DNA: TGTGCCAGCAGCTCCGGGACTAGCGGGGGCACTGAGCAGTACTTC.

The CDR3 protein is CASSWSTGLNEQYF. In DNA form, the CDR3 reads TGTGCCAGCAGCTGGAGTACAGGGTTGAACGAGCAGTACTTC. V usage is TRBV11-2 and J usage is TRBJ2-7, with D possibly matching TRBD1 (6 bases). Trimming cost V 4 bases and J 5 bases, with 15 bases left between them. Germline V lookup: CDR1 SGHAT, CDR2 FQNNGV. The CDR3 is 14 residues long.

The CDR3 here is CAWATGDGNYGYTF. CDR3 DNA sequence: TGTGCCTGGGCCACAGGGGACGGTAACTATGGCTACACCTTC. This rearrangement joins TRBV30 to TRBJ1-2, with 7 bases fitting TRBD1. Germline lookup yields CDR1 GTSNPN and CDR2 SVGIG (reference sequence). Losses at the gene ends were 5 bases for V and 1 base for J; bases not matched to a gene: 7. CDR3 size: 14 residues.

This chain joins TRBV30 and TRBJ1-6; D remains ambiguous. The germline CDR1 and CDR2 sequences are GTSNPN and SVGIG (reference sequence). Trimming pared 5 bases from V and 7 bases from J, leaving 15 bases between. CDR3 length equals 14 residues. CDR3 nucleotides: TGTGCCTGGGATACATCATCCCGAAATTCACCCCTCCACTTT. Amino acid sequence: CAWDTSSRNSPLHF.

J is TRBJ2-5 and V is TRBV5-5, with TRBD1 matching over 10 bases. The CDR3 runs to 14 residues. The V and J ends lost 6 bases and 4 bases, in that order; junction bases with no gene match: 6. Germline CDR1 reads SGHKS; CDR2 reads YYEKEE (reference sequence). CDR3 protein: CASNSGQGRETQYF. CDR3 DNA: TGTGCCAGCAACTCGGGACAGGGGCGAGAGACCCAGTACTTC. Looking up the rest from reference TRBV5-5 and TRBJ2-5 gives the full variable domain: DAGVTQSPTHLIKTRGQQVTLRCSPISGHKSVSWYQQVLGQGPQFIFQYYEKEERGRGNFPDRFSARQFPNYSSELNVNALLLGDSALYLCASNSGQGRETQYFGPGTRLLVL.

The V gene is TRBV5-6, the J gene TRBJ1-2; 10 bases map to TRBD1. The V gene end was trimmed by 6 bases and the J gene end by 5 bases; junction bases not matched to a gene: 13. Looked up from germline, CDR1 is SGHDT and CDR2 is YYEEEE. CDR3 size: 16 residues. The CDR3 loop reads CASTRPTGGAPYGYTF. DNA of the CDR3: TGTGCCAGCACCCGTCCGACAGGGGGCGCCCCTTATGGCTACACCTTC.

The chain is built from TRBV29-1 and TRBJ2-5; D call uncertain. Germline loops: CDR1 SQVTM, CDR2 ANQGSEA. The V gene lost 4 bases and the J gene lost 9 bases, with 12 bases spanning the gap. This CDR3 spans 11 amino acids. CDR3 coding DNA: TGCAGCGTTGCTGTACTCGGGTCCCAGTACTTC. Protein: CSVAVLGSQYF.

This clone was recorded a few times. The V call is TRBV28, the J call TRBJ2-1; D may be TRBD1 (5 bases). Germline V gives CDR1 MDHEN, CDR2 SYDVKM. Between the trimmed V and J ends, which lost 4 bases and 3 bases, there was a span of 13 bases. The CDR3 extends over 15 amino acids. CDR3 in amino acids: CASSSLGRVYNEQFF. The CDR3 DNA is TGTGCCAGCAGTTCTCTCGGCAGGGTCTACAATGAGCAGTTCTTC.

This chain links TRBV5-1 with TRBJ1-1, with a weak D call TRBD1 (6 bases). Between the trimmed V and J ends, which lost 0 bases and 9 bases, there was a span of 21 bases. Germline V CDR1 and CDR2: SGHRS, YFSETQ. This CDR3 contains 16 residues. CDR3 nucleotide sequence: TGCGCCAGCAGCTTGGGAGTTCGAAACGCAGGGGAACAAGCTTTCTTT. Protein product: CASSLGVRNAGEQAFF. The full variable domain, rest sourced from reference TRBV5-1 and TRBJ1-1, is KAGVTQTPRYLIKTRGQQVTLSCSPISGHRSVSWYQQTPGQGLQFLFEYFSETQRNKGNFPGRFSGRQFSNSRSEMNVSTLELGDSALYLCASSLGVRNAGEQAFFGQGTRLTVV.

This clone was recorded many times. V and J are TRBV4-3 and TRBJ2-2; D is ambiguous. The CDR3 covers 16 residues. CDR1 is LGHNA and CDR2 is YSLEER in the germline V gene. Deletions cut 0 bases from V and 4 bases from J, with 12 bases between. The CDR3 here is CASSQDSNIPTGELFF. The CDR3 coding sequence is TGCGCCAGCAGCCAAGACAGCAACATTCCCACCGGGGAGCTGTTTTTT.

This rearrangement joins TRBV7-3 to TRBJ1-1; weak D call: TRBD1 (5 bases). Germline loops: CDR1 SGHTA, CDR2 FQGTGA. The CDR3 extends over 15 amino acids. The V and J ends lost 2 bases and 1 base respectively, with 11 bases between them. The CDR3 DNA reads TGTGCCAGCAGCTTAGACGCCCAGGGGAACACTGAAGCTTTCTTT. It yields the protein CASSLDAQGNTEAFF.

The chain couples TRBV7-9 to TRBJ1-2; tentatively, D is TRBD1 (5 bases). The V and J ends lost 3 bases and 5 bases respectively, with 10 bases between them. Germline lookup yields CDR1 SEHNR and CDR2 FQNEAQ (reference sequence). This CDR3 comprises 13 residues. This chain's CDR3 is CASSLGEAYGYTF. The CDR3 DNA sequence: TGTGCCAGCAGCTTGGGGGAAGCGTATGGCTACACCTTC.

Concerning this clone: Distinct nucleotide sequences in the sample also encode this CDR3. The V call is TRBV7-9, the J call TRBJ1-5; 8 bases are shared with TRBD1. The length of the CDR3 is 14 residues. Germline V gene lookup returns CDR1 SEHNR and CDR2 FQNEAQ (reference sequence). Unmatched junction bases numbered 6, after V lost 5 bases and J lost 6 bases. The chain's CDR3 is CASSLGQGGQPQHF. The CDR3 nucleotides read TGTGCCAGCAGCCTTGGACAGGGTGGTCAGCCCCAGCATTTT.

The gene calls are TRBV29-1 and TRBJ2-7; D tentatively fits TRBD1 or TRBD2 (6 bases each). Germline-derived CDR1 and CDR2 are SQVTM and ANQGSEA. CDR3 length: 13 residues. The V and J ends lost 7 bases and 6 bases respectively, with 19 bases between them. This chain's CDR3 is CSGGLQGSGEQYF. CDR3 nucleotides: TGCAGCGGGGGATTACAGGGTAGCGGCGAGCAGTACTTC.

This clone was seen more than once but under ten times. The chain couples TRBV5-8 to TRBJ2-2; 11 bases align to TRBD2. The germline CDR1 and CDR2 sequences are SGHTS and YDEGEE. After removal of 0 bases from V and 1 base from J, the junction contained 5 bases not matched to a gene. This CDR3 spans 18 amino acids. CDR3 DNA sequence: TGTGCCAGCAGCTTGGCCGGGACTAGCGGAGTGAACACCGGGGAGCTGTTTTTT. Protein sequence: CASSLAGTSGVNTGELFF.

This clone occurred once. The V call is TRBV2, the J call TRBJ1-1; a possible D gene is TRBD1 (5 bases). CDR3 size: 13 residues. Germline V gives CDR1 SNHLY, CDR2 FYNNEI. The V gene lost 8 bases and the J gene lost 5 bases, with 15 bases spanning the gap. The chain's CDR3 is CASQREGLTEAFF. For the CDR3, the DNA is TGTGCCAGCCAGAGAGAGGGGCTGACTGAAGCTTTCTTT.

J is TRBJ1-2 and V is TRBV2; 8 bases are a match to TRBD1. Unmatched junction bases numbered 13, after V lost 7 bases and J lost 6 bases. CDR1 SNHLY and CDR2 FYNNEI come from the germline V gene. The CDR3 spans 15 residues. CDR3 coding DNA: TGTGCCAGCACCCGGAGCAGGGCAGGGGGCGATGGCTACACCTTC. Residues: CASTRSRAGGDGYTF.

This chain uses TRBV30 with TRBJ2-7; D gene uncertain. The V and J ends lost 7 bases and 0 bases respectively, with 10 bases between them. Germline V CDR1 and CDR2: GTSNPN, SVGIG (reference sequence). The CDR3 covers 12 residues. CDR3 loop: CALMGASYEQYF. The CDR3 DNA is TGTGCCTTGATGGGCGCCTCCTACGAGCAGTACTTC.